This T cell receptor (beta chain) was documented in a study of blood T cell repertoires in COVID-19. Study background: The study drew acute and convalescent COVID-19 samples from the United States, Italy and Spain. PBMCs, B-cell-depleted T cells, or T cells provided the cDNA or gDNA that made up the material.

This CDR3 has 14 residues. Germline CDR1 MDHEN, CDR2 SYDVKM. J lost 8 bases, V lost 3 bases, and 7 bases had no gene match. TCRdb keeps only in-frame clones here, not all; method: immunoSEQ multiplex PCR. The repertoire holds some 130,000 clones, with 65% to 80% as singletons. The chain uses TRBV28 and TRBJ1-1; 9 positions agree with TRBD1. This sequence was found in an elderly man with acute or convalescent COVID-19. The source material was peripheral blood. In DNA form, the CDR3 reads TGTGCCAGCAGTTTGGCACAGGGGGCGTTGGAAGCTTTCTTT. Translating it yields CASSLAQGALEAFF.